These 4 T cell receptor beta chains came from one sample sequenced in a study of response to subunit inactivated influenza vaccine. Using its own MiXCR run on the RT-PCR reads, TCRdb lists one record per CDR3 protein. The table shows 500,000 to 600,000 distinct CDR3 sequences, with under 9% occurring only once. Sequencing was performed on PBMCs from blood, taken about 24 months after vaccination. The receptors were sampled from a man in his fifties or sixties who received an inactivated influenza vaccine.

This clonotype was counted at least ten times. The chain joins TRBV29-1 to TRBJ2-3; 7 bases are a match to TRBD1. V dropped 5 bases and J dropped 2; count of bases not matched to a gene: 7. Looked up from germline, CDR1 is SQVTM and CDR2 is ANQGSEA. The CDR3 consists of 14 residues. The CDR3 nucleotides read TGCAGCGTTTCTCCGGGACAGTCCACAGATACGCAGTATTTT. As protein: CSVSPGQSTDTQYF.

V usage is TRBV20-1 and J usage is TRBJ2-3; 9 positions agree with TRBD2. The CDR3 is 15 residues long. The junction had 6 bases not matched to a gene; V was cut back by 3 bases and J by 2 bases. The germline CDR1 and CDR2 sequences are DFQATT and SNEGSKA (reference sequence). DNA for the CDR3: TGCAGTGCTAGTTCTAGCGGGGTGAACACAGATACGCAGTATTTT. Amino acids: CSASSSGVNTDTQYF.

Comments on this clonotype: A much larger clone lies a single base off, so this may be a read error. The gene calls are TRBV7-2 and TRBJ2-2; no reliable D call. V was pared by 1 base and J by 6 bases, with 9 bases between. The CDR3 loop spans 14 amino acids. The germline CDR1 and CDR2 sequences are SGHTA and FQGNSA. The CDR3 protein is CASSLDFSSGELFF. CDR3 nucleotides: TGTGCCAGCAGCTTAGACTTTAGCTCCGGGGAGCTGTTTTTT. Filled out from reference TRBV7-2 and TRBJ2-2, the complete variable domain reads GAGVSQSPSNKVTEKGKDVELRCDPISGHTALYWYRQSLGQGLEFLIYFQGNSAPDKSGLPSDRFSAERTGGSVSTLTIQRTQQEDSAVYLCASSLDFSSGELFFGEGSRLTVL.

V and J are TRBV15 and TRBJ1-1; D possibly corresponds to TRBD1 (5 bases). The length of the CDR3 is 11 residues. V lost 6 bases, J lost 6 bases, and 8 bases lay in between. Germline V gene data show CDR1 as LNHNV and CDR2 as YYDKDF (reference sequence). The CDR3 bases are TGTGCCACCAGGGGGCCGGCTGAAGCTTTCTTT. Translating it yields CATRGPAEAFF. The whole variable domain, remainder taken from reference TRBV15 and TRBJ1-1, is DAMVIQNPRYQVTQFGKPVTLSCSQTLNHNVMYWYQQKSSQAPKLLFHYYDKDFNNEADTPDNFQSRRPNTSFCFLDIRSPGLGDTAMYLCATRGPAEAFFGQGTRLTVV.